One and the same sample provided the 31 T cell receptor beta chains below, sequenced in a study of response to subunit inactivated influenza vaccine. Via MiXCR, TCRdb re-called the RT-PCR reads, giving one row per CDR3 protein. The top ten hold 10% of the sample, which has under 750,000 distinct CDR3 sequences, about an eighth seen once. Material: PBMCs from blood, obtained on the day of vaccination. These receptors were taken from a man in his forties or fifties who received an inactivated influenza vaccine.

This rearrangement joins TRBV12-3 or TRBV12-4 to TRBJ2-1; D is uncertain. V lost 5 bases, J lost 0 bases, and 14 bases lay in between. This CDR3 comprises 16 residues. The CDR3 nucleotides read TGTGCCAGCAGTCCATGGACGGCCCGCTCCTACAATGAGCAGTTCTTC. Its translation: CASSPWTARSYNEQFF.

The table lists this clonotype with a few counts. The chain employs TRBV7-2 and TRBJ2-2; 13 bases agree with TRBD2. This CDR3 comprises 17 residues. In germline, CDR1 is SGHTA, CDR2 FQGNSA. J gave up 6 bases and V 6 bases, and 10 bases lay outside the gene matches. The CDR3 nucleotides read TGTGCCAGCAGGTCGTATACCGGGACTAGCGGGGCCGGGGAGCTGTTTTTT. Residues: CASRSYTGTSGAGELFF.

The chain has TRBV5-1 and TRBJ2-5, with 9 nucleotides matching TRBD2. V lost 0 bases to trimming and J lost 4 bases; unmatched junction nucleotides: 1. Germline V lookup: CDR1 SGHRS, CDR2 YFSETQ. The length of the CDR3 is 14 residues. In DNA form, the CDR3 reads TGCGCCAGCAGCTTGGCTAGCGGGACAGAGACCCAGTACTTC. Encoded protein: CASSLASGTETQYF.

This chain uses TRBV28 with TRBJ2-1; 14 nucleotides align to TRBD2. The V gene's germline CDR1 is MDHEN and CDR2 SYDVKM. V lost 5 bases to trimming and J lost 8 bases; unmatched junction nucleotides: 8. The length of the CDR3 is 16 residues. The CDR3 DNA reads as TGTGCCAGCAGTCAGACGGGACTAGCGGGAGCGTATGAGCAGTTCTTC. Its translation is CASSQTGLAGAYEQFF.

This clonotype occurred a few times. The chain combines TRBV6-2 or TRBV6-3 with TRBJ2-3, with D hard to call. Trimming took 6 bases from V and 1 from J, leaving 20 bases between them. The CDR3 is made up of 17 amino acids. Per germline, CDR1 MNHEY and CDR2 SVGEGT. Here the CDR3 reads CASSSADHLPGTDTQYF. CDR3 bases: TGTGCCAGCAGCTCGGCGGACCACCTCCCTGGCACAGATACGCAGTATTTT.

This clonotype was seen a few times. V is TRBV5-5 and J is TRBJ2-5, with D possibly being TRBD1 or TRBD2 (6 bases each). The V gene lost 4 bases and the J gene lost 2 bases, with 18 bases spanning the gap. Germline values: CDR1 SGHKS, CDR2 YYEKEE (reference sequence). CDR3 size: 16 residues. CDR3 amino acids: CASSPRVGGGQETQYF. DNA of the CDR3: TGTGCCAGCAGCCCCCGGGTGGGGGGCGGGCAAGAGACCCAGTACTTC.

This clonotype was counted only a few times. The chain uses TRBV20-1 and TRBJ2-3; 11 nucleotides agree with TRBD1. Germline V gene sequence: CDR1 DFQATT, CDR2 SNEGSKA (reference sequence). With V trimmed by 5 bases and J by 6 bases, 7 bases remained unmatched. The CDR3 spans 14 residues. CDR3 amino acids: CSADGQGAGDTQYF. DNA for the CDR3: TGCAGTGCTGACGGACAGGGGGCCGGGGATACGCAGTATTTT.

The CDR3 nucleotides read TGTGCCAGCAGCCCATGGACAGGCGCGATAAACATTCAGTACTTC. Translated, it gives CASSPWTGAINIQYF. The chain recombines TRBV11-2 with TRBJ2-4; TRBD1 agrees at 7 bases. The CDR3 loop spans 15 amino acids. The V and J ends lost 5 bases and 6 bases, in that order; junction bases with no gene match: 10. Germline V gives CDR1 SGHAT, CDR2 FQNNGV.

J is TRBJ2-5 and V is TRBV12-3 or TRBV12-4; 8 bases line up with TRBD1. Trimming at V came to 6 bases and at J to 2 bases, leaving 5 bases not matched to a gene. The CDR3 covers 14 residues. CDR3 coding DNA: TGTGCCAGCAGAAGGGACAGGAGACAAGAGACCCAGTACTTC. Protein: CASRRDRRQETQYF.

The chain links TRBV3-1 to TRBJ1-5; D gene uncertain. With 6 bases removed from V and 3 bases from J, the gap between germline ends came to 9 bases. CDR3 length: 13 residues. The V gene's germline CDR1 is LGHDT and CDR2 YNNKEL (reference sequence). The CDR3 DNA is TGTGCCAGCAGAAGTGGGAACAATCAGCCCCAGCATTTT. It codes for CASRSGNNQPQHF.

In its sample, this clonotype was seen a few times. The chain uses TRBV4-1 and TRBJ2-2; 8 nucleotides agree with TRBD1. The germline V gene has CDR1 MGHRA and CDR2 YSYEKL. The CDR3 has 16 amino acids. Trimming at V came to 2 bases and at J to 5 bases, leaving 7 bases not matched to a gene. CDR3 sequence reads: CASSQSGTGLTGELFF. For the CDR3, the DNA is TGCGCCAGCAGCCAATCCGGGACAGGCCTGACCGGGGAGCTGTTTTTT.

V is TRBV5-1 and J is TRBJ2-2, with D maybe TRBD1 (5 bases). The CDR3 runs 16 residues. V dropped 0 bases and J dropped 4 bases, with 13 bases sitting between them. Germline CDR1 and CDR2: SGHRS and YFSETQ. This CDR3 is CASSLVGPQGTGELFF. The CDR3 coding sequence is TGCGCCAGCAGCTTGGTGGGTCCTCAGGGCACCGGGGAGCTGTTTTTT.

This clonotype was counted between two and nine times. V is TRBV28 and J is TRBJ1-1, with 7 nucleotides matching TRBD1. The CDR3 is 13 amino acids. Germline V lookup: CDR1 MDHEN, CDR2 SYDVKM. V lost 9 bases and J lost 2; bases outside the gene matches: 6. The CDR3 DNA sequence: TGTGCCAGTATCGGGACAGTCAACACTGAAGCTTTCTTT. Translating gives CASIGTVNTEAFF.

This clonotype was seen only once. The chain couples TRBV12-3 or TRBV12-4 to TRBJ2-5; D not certain. V shed 4 bases and J shed 0 bases, with 3 bases lying between them. CDR3 length equals 12 residues. The CDR3 is CASSSDQETQYF. CDR3 in DNA: TGTGCCAGCAGTTCCGACCAAGAGACCCAGTACTTC.

This clonotype occurred many times. The chain is built from TRBV28 and TRBJ2-7; D gene uncertain. Germline V gives CDR1 MDHEN, CDR2 SYDVKM. There are 13 residues in the CDR3. V gave up 4 bases and J gave up 2 bases, with 9 bases separating them. The CDR3 sequence is CASSSGGPYEQYF. Written as DNA, the CDR3 is TGTGCCAGCAGTTCGGGTGGTCCCTACGAGCAGTACTTC.

This clonotype was counted at least ten times. The chain couples TRBV7-9 to TRBJ2-7, with D possibly matching TRBD1 (5 bases). The V gene lost 6 bases and the J gene lost 4 bases, with 13 bases spanning the gap. The CDR3 is made up of 13 amino acids. Germline CDR1 is SEHNR and CDR2 is FQNEAQ (reference sequence). The CDR3 DNA reads as TGTGCCAGCAGGCCGGACACCCATTACGAGCAGTACTTC. Its translation is CASRPDTHYEQYF.

This clonotype was recorded a few times. CDR3 nucleotides: TGTGCCAGCAGCCTGACTAGCGGGGGCGGCGATACGCAGTATTTT. It encodes CASSLTSGGGDTQYF. The V call is TRBV5-6, the J call TRBJ2-3; 12 nucleotides match TRBD2. The CDR3 totals 15 residues. V lost 4 bases to trimming and J lost 6 bases; unmatched junction nucleotides: 6. In germline, CDR1 is SGHDT, CDR2 YYEEEE.

This clonotype was seen a few times. The chain employs TRBV7-2 and TRBJ2-7; tentatively, D is TRBD1 or TRBD2 (5 bases each). Trimming removed 5 bases at V and 4 bases at J, with 21 bases between. This CDR3 region has 16 residues. Germline V gene sequence: CDR1 SGHTA, CDR2 FQGNSA. The DNA for the CDR3 is TGTGCCAGCAGCGACCCCGGGACGGGTCCGGCGTACGAGCAGTACTTC. It is translated as CASSDPGTGPAYEQYF. Drawing the rest from reference TRBV7-2 and TRBJ2-7, the complete variable domain is GAGVSQSPSNKVTEKGKDVELRCDPISGHTALYWYRQSLGQGLEFLIYFQGNSAPDKSGLPSDRFSAERTGGSVSTLTIQRTQQEDSAVYLCASSDPGTGPAYEQYFGPGTRLTVT.

The chain couples TRBV12-3 or TRBV12-4 to TRBJ2-4; D is possibly TRBD1 or TRBD2 (5 bases each). The germline V and J ends were trimmed by 3 bases and 0 bases, with 18 bases remaining between them. The CDR3 is made up of 18 amino acids. The CDR3 DNA reads as TGTGCCAGCAGTTTTGTTCGTCCCGGGACCGTAGCCAAAAACATTCAGTACTTC. It translates to CASSFVRPGTVAKNIQYF.

A few counts support this clonotype. The gene calls are TRBV6-2 or TRBV6-3 and TRBJ1-5, with a weak D call TRBD1 (5 bases). Trimming left V 6 bases short and J 3 bases short, with 15 bases between. The germline V gene has CDR1 MNHEY and CDR2 SVGEGT. This CDR3 contains 15 residues. This chain's CDR3 is CASSRTQGLNQPQHF. CDR3 in DNA: TGTGCCAGCAGCCGAACCCAGGGTCTCAATCAGCCCCAGCATTTT.

This rearrangement joins TRBV5-1 to TRBJ2-1, with a tentative D call TRBD1 (6 bases). Germline V lookup: CDR1 SGHRS, CDR2 YFSETQ. Trimming stripped 0 bases from V and 3 bases from J, with 13 bases between. CDR3 length: 16 amino acids. The CDR3 nucleotides are TGCGCCAGCAGCTTGGAAGGGCAGGGGATCTACAATGAGCAGTTCTTC. This codes for CASSLEGQGIYNEQFF. The full variable domain, completed using reference TRBV5-1 and TRBJ2-1, is KAGVTQTPRYLIKTRGQQVTLSCSPISGHRSVSWYQQTPGQGLQFLFEYFSETQRNKGNFPGRFSGRQFSNSRSEMNVSTLELGDSALYLCASSLEGQGIYNEQFFGPGTRLTVL.

In this sample, this clonotype turned up a few times. This rearrangement joins TRBV7-9 to TRBJ1-6; D is unresolved. This CDR3 is built from 15 residues. CDR1 and CDR2 from the germline V gene are SEHNR and FQNEAQ (reference sequence). V was cut by 4 bases and J by 10 bases, with 17 bases left in between. DNA of the CDR3: TGTGCCAGCAGCTCTTCCGGGAAAGGGAAATCACCCCTCCACTTT. It specifies CASSSSGKGKSPLHF.

At least ten counts were recorded for this clonotype. The CDR3 region is CACSGTQETQYF. The CDR3, as DNA: TGTGCCTGCTCCGGCACTCAAGAGACCCAGTACTTC. This chain uses TRBV30 with TRBJ2-5; D uncertain. The germline V gene encodes CDR1 GTSNPN and CDR2 SVGIG (reference sequence). The V end was cut by 6 bases, the J end by 2 bases, with 10 bases between. The CDR3 loop spans 12 amino acids. The whole variable domain, filled in from reference TRBV30 and TRBJ2-5, reads SQTIHQWPATLVQPVGSPLSLECTVEGTSNPNLYWYRQAAGRGLQLLFYSVGIGQISSEVPQNLSASRPQDRQFILSSKKLLLSDSGFYLCACSGTQETQYFGPGTRLLVL.

This rearrangement joins TRBV20-1 to TRBJ1-6; perhaps TRBD1 as D (5 bases). Germline V lookup: CDR1 DFQATT, CDR2 SNEGSKA (reference sequence). The CDR3 covers 15 residues. V lost 0 bases and J lost 9, with 15 bases in between. The CDR3 DNA is TGCAGTGCTAGAGATACGGGACCTAGACTTTCACCCCTCCACTTT. Protein sequence: CSARDTGPRLSPLHF.

This clonotype was picked up many times. The chain combines TRBV6-1 with TRBJ2-7; TRBD2 matches 8 bases. The length of the CDR3 is 14 residues. The V and J ends lost 5 bases and 2 bases, in that order; junction bases with no gene match: 5. The V gene's germline CDR1 is MNHNS and CDR2 SASEGT. The CDR3 sequence is CASSLREGPYEQYF. CDR3 DNA: TGTGCCAGCAGTCTTCGGGAGGGCCCCTACGAGCAGTACTTC.

The chain combines TRBV30 with TRBJ1-6; D not resolved. Germline V lookup: CDR1 GTSNPN, CDR2 SVGIG (reference sequence). Deletions cut 2 bases from V and 3 bases from J, with 5 bases between. The length of the CDR3 is 13 residues. The CDR3 sequence is CAWSKDYNSPLHF. CDR3 nucleotide sequence: TGTGCCTGGAGTAAGGACTATAATTCACCCCTCCACTTT.

This clonotype occurred a few times. This chain joins TRBV5-1 and TRBJ2-5, with a tentative D call TRBD2 (7 bases). Trimming removed 4 bases at V and 5 bases at J, with 12 bases between. This CDR3 spans 13 amino acids. Germline CDR1 SGHRS, CDR2 YFSETQ. The CDR3 loop reads CASSQQGGETQYF. Here the CDR3 DNA reads TGCGCCAGCAGCCAACAGGGAGGGGAGACCCAGTACTTC.

The rearrangement joins TRBV29-1 to TRBJ2-3, with a tentative D call TRBD2 (6 bases). This CDR3 comprises 13 residues. The germline CDR1 and CDR2 sequences are SQVTM and ANQGSEA. V was trimmed by 6 bases and J by 0 bases, leaving 10 bases between them. The CDR3 coding sequence is TGCAGCGTGTCAGCGGGCAGCACAGATACGCAGTATTTT. Its translation is CSVSAGSTDTQYF.

The V and J genes are TRBV4-2 and TRBJ2-2, with TRBD1 identical over 9 bases. This CDR3 region has 17 residues. CDR1 is LGHNA, CDR2 YNFKEQ, per germline. V shed 0 bases and J 7 bases; nucleotides not matched to a gene: 9. CDR3: CASSQDRDRVLGGELFF. The DNA of the CDR3 is TGTGCCAGCAGCCAAGACCGGGACAGGGTTTTAGGCGGGGAGCTGTTTTTT.

This clonotype was observed a few times. The chain employs TRBV6-2 or TRBV6-3 and TRBJ2-6; the match to TRBD1 covers 7 bases. The CDR3 covers 17 residues. J gave up 3 bases and V 5 bases, and 10 bases lay outside the gene matches. Germline lookup yields CDR1 MNHEY and CDR2 SVGEGT. The CDR3 coding sequence is TGTGCCAGCAGTAAGGACAGGTCGCGATTTGGGGCCAACGTCCTGACTTTC. It yields the protein CASSKDRSRFGANVLTF.

The table lists this clonotype with a few counts. This chain joins TRBV19 and TRBJ2-7; TRBD2 might be the D (6 bases). The CDR3 is 16 residues long. CDR1 is LNHDA, CDR2 SQIVND, per germline (reference sequence). V was cut by 3 bases and J by 7 bases, with 22 bases left in between. CDR3 coding DNA: TGTGCCAGTAGTATCGGGTTTGGGACTCTCTCTGGGGAGCAGTACTTC. This codes for CASSIGFGTLSGEQYF.